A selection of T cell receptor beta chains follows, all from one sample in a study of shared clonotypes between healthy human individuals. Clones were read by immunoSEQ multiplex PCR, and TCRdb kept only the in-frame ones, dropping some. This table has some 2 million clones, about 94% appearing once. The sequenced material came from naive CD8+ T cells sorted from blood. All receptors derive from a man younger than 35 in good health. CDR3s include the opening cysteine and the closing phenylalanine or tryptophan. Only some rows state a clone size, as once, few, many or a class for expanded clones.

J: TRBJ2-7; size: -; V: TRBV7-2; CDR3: CASSQGTRPYYEQYF
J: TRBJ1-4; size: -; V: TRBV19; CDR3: CASSILWANEKLFF
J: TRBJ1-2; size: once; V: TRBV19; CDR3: CASSPGALGGYTF
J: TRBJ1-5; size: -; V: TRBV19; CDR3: CASSMDLSQHF
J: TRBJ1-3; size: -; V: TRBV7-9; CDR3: CASSLADLWNTIYF
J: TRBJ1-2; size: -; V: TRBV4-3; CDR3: CASSQDRGHYNYGYTF
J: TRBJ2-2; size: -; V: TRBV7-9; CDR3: CASSLSPGVAGELFF
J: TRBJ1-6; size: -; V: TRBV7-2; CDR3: CASSLMTHSYNSPLHF
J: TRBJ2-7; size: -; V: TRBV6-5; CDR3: CASSPLGLSSYEQYF
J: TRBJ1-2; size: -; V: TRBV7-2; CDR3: CASSLRGLTVAGYTF
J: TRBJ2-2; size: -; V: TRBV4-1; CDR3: CASSLPGQAFPGELFF
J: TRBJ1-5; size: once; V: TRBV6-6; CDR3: CASNPDRGQPQHF
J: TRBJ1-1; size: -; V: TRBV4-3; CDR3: CASSQIWGWTGQGGNTEAFF
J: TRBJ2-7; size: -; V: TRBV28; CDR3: CASSSSQSLSAYEQYF
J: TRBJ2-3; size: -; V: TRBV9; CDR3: CASSPGTSGRGDTQYF
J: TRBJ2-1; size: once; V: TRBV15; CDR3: CATRDRVSNEQFF
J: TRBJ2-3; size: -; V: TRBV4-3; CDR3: CASSQDLDWSTDTQYF
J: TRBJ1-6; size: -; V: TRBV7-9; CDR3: CASSGDNSPLHF
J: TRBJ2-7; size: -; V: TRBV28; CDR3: CASSFDGSGLRSYEQYF
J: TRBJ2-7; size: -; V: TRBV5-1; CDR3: CASSLVGSGIEQYF
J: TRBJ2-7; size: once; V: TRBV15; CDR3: CATSSRAGTHEQYF
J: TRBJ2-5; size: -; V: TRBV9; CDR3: CASSTAGGQETQYF
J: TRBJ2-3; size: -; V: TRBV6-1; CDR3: CASSDPGLAGSTDTQYF
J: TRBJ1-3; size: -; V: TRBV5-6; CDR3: CASSFETAGNTIYF
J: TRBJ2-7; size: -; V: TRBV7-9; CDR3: CASSPSYSRDEQYF
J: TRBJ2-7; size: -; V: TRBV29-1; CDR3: CSVVTEDSYEQYF
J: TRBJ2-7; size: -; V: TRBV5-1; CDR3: CASRTSGTYEQYF
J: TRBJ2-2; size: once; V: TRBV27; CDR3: CASSFAAGEHTGELFF
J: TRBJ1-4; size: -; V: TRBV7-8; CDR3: CASSLVQGLAMTGGKLFF
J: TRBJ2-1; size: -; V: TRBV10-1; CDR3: CASSESTRVNEQFF
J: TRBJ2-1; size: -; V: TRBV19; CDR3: CASSMGQNNEQFF
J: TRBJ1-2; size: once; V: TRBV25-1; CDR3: CASTDVGNNYGYTF
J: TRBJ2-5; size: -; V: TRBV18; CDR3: CASSPSSGKETQYF
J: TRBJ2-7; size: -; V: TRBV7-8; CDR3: CASSLQTEYEQYF
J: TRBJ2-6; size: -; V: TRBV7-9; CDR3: CASRVPGGGANVLTF
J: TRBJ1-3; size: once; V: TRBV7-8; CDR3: CASSLPDGSGNTIYF
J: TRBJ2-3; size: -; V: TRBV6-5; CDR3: CASSLAGNTDTQYF